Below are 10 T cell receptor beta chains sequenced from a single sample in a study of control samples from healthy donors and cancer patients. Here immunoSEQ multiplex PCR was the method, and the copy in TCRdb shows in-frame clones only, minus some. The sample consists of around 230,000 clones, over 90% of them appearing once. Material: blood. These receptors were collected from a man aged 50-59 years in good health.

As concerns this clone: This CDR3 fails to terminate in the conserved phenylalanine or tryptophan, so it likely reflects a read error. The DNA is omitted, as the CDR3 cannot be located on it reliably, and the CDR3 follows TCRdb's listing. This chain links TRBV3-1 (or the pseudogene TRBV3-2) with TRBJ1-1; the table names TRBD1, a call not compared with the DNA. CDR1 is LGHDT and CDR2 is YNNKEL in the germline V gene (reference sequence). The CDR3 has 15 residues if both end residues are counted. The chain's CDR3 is CASSQNRDSHISRDI.

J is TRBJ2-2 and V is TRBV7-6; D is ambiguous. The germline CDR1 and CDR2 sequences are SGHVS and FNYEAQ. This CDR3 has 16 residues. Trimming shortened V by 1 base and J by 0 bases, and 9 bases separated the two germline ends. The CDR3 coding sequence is TGTGCCAGCAGCTTAGTACCCGGCGCGAACACCGGGGAGCTGTTTTTT. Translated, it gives CASSLVPGANTGELFF.

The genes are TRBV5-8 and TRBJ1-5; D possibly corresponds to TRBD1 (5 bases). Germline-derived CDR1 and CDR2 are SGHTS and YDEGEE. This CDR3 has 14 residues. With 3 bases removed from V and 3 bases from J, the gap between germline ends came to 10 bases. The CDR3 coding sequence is TGTGCCAGCAGCTCTGGGGGGAACAATCAGCCCCAGCATTTT. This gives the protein CASSSGGNNQPQHF.

This CDR3 is CASSRANYGYTF. CDR3 bases: TGTGCCAGCAGTCGCGCTAACTATGGCTACACCTTC. The chain recombines TRBV6-5 with TRBJ1-2; D unresolved. V was clipped by 5 bases and J by 0 bases, with 4 bases between them. The CDR3 covers 12 residues. Germline V gene lookup returns CDR1 MNHEY and CDR2 SVGAGI.

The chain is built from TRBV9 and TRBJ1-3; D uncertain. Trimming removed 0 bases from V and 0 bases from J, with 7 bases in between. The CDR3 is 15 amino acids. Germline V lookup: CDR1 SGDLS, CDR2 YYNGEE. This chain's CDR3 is CASSVDQGSGNTIYF. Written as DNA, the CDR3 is TGTGCCAGCAGCGTAGATCAAGGCTCTGGAAACACCATATATTTT.

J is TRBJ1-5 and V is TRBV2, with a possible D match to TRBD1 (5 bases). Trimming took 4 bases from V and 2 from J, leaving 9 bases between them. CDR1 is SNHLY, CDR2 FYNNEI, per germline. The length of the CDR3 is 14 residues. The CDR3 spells CASSARGGNQPQHF. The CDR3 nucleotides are TGTGCCAGCAGTGCAAGAGGGGGCAATCAGCCCCAGCATTTT.

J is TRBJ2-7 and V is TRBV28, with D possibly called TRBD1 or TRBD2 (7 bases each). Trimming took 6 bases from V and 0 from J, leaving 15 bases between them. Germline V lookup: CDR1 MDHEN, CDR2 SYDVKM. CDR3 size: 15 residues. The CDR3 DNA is TGTGCCAGCAGGGGAGGGGGCTCGGTCTCCTACGAGCAGTACTTC. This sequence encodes CASRGGGSVSYEQYF. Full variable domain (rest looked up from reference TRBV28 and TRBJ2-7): DVKVTQSSRYLVKRTGEKVFLECVQDMDHENMFWYRQDPGLGLRLIYFSYDVKMKEKGDIPEGYSVSREKKERFSLILESASTNQTSMYLCASRGGGSVSYEQYFGPGTRLTVT.

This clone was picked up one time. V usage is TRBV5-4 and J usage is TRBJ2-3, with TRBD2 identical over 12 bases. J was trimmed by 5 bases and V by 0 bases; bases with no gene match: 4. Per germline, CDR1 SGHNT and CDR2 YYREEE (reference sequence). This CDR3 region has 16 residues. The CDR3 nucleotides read TGTGCCAGCAGCTTGGGTTCTAGCGGGGGGGGAGATACGCAGTATTTT. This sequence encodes CASSLGSSGGGDTQYF.

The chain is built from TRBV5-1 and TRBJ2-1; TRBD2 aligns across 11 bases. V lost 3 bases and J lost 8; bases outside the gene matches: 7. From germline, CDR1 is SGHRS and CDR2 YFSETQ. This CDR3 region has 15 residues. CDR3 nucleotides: TGCGCCAGCAGCTATAGCGGGGGGGCTATCGATGAGCAGTTCTTC. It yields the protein CASSYSGGAIDEQFF.

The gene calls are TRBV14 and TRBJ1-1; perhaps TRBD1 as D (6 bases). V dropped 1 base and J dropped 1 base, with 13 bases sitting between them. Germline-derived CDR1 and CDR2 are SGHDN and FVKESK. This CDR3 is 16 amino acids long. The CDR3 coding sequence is TGTGCCAGCAGCCAAGGGCACAGGGTTCGGAACACTGAAGCTTTCTTT. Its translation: CASSQGHRVRNTEAFF.